The sequence of this T cell receptor (beta chain) was determined in a study of T cell responses to AZD1222 COVID-19 vaccine. Notes on the study in general: Baseline testing showed seropositivity in only six AZD1222 recipients. Donors were mostly white British, more females; clonal diversity possibly underestimated. A reported finding is that nearly half of spike-specific TCRs target unmutated variant regions.

This clone was observed a few times. Its antigen remains unidentified. Doses given second, at about 4 or about 12 weeks, were pooled. Generated by immunoSEQ multiplex PCR, the TCRdb table keeps only in-frame clones and is missing some. The sample has around 87,000 clones, over 75% seen once; the top ten hold less than 3%. This sequence was found in an adult who received the AZD1222 COVID-19 vaccine. The input for sequencing was peripheral blood, taken 28 days after the second AZD1222 dose.

The CDR3 loop is CASSSRGGAVISEQYF. CDR3 bases: TGTGCCAGCAGCTCCCGAGGAGGGGCTGTCATCAGCGAGCAGTACTTC. The J gene is TRBJ2-7, the V gene TRBV7-9, with a possible D match to TRBD2 (6 bases). With 4 bases removed from V and 6 bases from J, the gap between germline ends came to 22 bases. Germline CDR1 and CDR2: SEHNR and FQNEAQ (reference sequence). CDR3 length equals 16 residues.